Shown below are 12 T cell receptor beta chains from a single sample sequenced in a study of response to subunit inactivated influenza vaccine. A single record per CDR3 protein comes from TCRdb applying MiXCR to the RT-PCR reads. The sample has roughly 460,000 distinct CDR3 sequences, approximately 11% seen once. Sample: PBMCs from blood, taken more than 35 days after vaccination. The source of these receptors is a man aged 45 to 65 who received an inactivated influenza vaccine.

V and J are TRBV18 and TRBJ1-5; 7 bases line up with TRBD1. Germline CDR1 KGHSH, CDR2 LQKENI. The junction had 8 bases not matched to a gene; V was cut back by 6 bases and J by 6 bases. CDR3 length: 14 residues. The DNA of the CDR3 is TGTGCCAGCTCGCGAGACAGGGATGGTCAGCCCCAGCATTTT. Protein sequence: CASSRDRDGQPQHF.

This clonotype was observed at least ten times. The V call is TRBV12-3 or TRBV12-4, the J call TRBJ1-1; D possibly corresponds to TRBD1 (6 bases). Between the trimmed V and J ends, which lost 1 base and 0 bases, there was a span of 9 bases. The CDR3 has 15 amino acids. CDR3 in amino acids: CASSLGGDMNTEAFF. CDR3 DNA: TGTGCCAGCAGTTTAGGGGGGGACATGAACACTGAAGCTTTCTTT.

This clonotype was seen more than once but under ten times. This chain joins TRBV5-1 and TRBJ1-6; possibly TRBD1 for D (5 bases). This CDR3 comprises 15 residues. Germline CDR1 is SGHRS and CDR2 is YFSETQ. V was pared by 0 bases and J by 8 bases, with 12 bases between. As DNA, the CDR3 is TGCGCCAGCAGCTTGGCCGGGGGGAGTTATTCACCCCTCCACTTT. It yields the protein CASSLAGGSYSPLHF.

This clonotype was seen a handful of times. The CDR3 DNA sequence: TGTGCCACCAGTGACGGGCGGAGGGGCAATCAGCCCCAGCATTTT. Its translation: CATSDGRRGNQPQHF. The V call is TRBV24-1, the J call TRBJ1-5; D ambiguous. The V end lost 4 bases, the J end lost 2 bases, and 11 bases lay between the germline ends. CDR3 length equals 15 residues. Germline V gene lookup returns CDR1 KGHDR and CDR2 SFDVKD.

The chain has TRBV28 and TRBJ2-7, with 7 nucleotides matching TRBD1. Germline CDR1 MDHEN, CDR2 SYDVKM. The CDR3 runs to 14 residues. V lost 6 bases to trimming and J lost 2 bases; unmatched junction nucleotides: 7. CDR3: CASSFWDSPYEQYF. CDR3 nucleotides: TGTGCCAGCAGCTTTTGGGACAGCCCCTACGAGCAGTACTTC.

This clonotype was observed a few times. V is TRBV10-3 and J is TRBJ1-2, with TRBD1 as a possible D gene (6 bases). Germline lookup yields CDR1 ENHRY and CDR2 SYGVKD. V was clipped by 8 bases and J by 6 bases, with 16 bases between them. CDR3 length: 13 residues. This CDR3 is CAIPKTRGHGYTF. The CDR3 bases are TGTGCCATCCCCAAGACCAGGGGCCATGGCTACACCTTC.

This clonotype was observed at least ten times. This rearrangement joins TRBV20-1 to TRBJ2-7; tentatively, D is TRBD1 or TRBD2 (5 bases each). Germline lookup yields CDR1 DFQATT and CDR2 SNEGSKA (reference sequence). This CDR3 is 13 amino acids long. The V end lost 5 bases, the J end lost 2 bases, and 13 bases lay between the germline ends. This CDR3 is CSARRPGPYEQYF. The CDR3 DNA reads TGCAGTGCTCGAAGGCCGGGGCCCTACGAGCAGTACTTC.

With regard to this clonotype: A much bigger clone sits one base away, suggesting this may be a read error. V usage is TRBV15 and J usage is TRBJ2-3; 11 bases line up with TRBD2. CDR3 length equals 17 residues. From germline, CDR1 is LNHNV and CDR2 YYDKDF (reference sequence). As DNA, the CDR3 is TGTGCCACCAGCAGAGATGATCCTAGCGGGGGGTTGGATATGCAGTATTTT. Its translation: CATSRDDPSGGLDMQYF.

The J gene is TRBJ2-7, the V gene TRBV28; D may be TRBD2 (6 bases). The germline V and J ends were trimmed by 5 bases and 3 bases, with 14 bases remaining between them. This CDR3 is 14 amino acids long. Germline V gene lookup returns CDR1 MDHEN and CDR2 SYDVKM. DNA of the CDR3: TGTGCCAGCAGTGCGGGACCGATGGGCTACGAGCAGTACTTC. Protein sequence: CASSAGPMGYEQYF.

This chain uses TRBV7-9 with TRBJ2-2; the D gene could be TRBD1 or TRBD2 (6 bases each). V was shortened by 0 bases and J by 5 bases, with 10 bases between the two germline ends. Germline assignment: CDR1 SEHNR and CDR2 FQNEAQ (reference sequence). The CDR3 is 15 amino acids. The CDR3: CASSLAGGQTGELFF. The CDR3 DNA sequence: TGTGCCAGCAGCTTAGCGGGGGGACAAACCGGGGAGCTGTTTTTT.

The genes are TRBV10-3 and TRBJ2-3; no definite D call. CDR3 size: 16 residues. Germline-derived CDR1 and CDR2 are ENHRY and SYGVKD. Deletions cut 0 bases from V and 4 bases from J, with 14 bases between. CDR3 coding DNA: TGTGCCATCAGTGAGTCGCTTGGTGATCTCGCAGATACGCAGTATTTT. Amino acid sequence: CAISESLGDLADTQYF.

This clonotype was counted between two and nine times. The rearrangement links TRBV12-5 to TRBJ2-1, with D possibly matching TRBD2 (6 bases). The CDR3 sequence is 17 residues long. Between the trimmed V and J ends, which lost 4 bases and 0 bases, there was a span of 16 bases. Germline V gene data show CDR1 as LGHNT and CDR2 as FRNRAP. CDR3 bases: TGTGCTAGTGGTTACGCAACGTCGGGAGCCTCCTACAATGAGCAGTTCTTC. It codes for CASGYATSGASYNEQFF.